This TCR beta chain was found in a study of cytomegalovirus exposure and HLA in healthy donors. Study findings and constraints: The authors judged a highly shared variant cluster likely a sequencing artifact. Most TCR sequences showed up rarely, but some public TCRs showed up in many donors. Association of a missense DCLRE1C variant with TCR beta V- and J-gene trimming was reported in a later analysis.

Though probably carrying unrecorded immune exposures, donors were nominally healthy at sampling. Primers for the PCR totalled 60 Vbeta and 13 Jbeta. Sequencing used immunoSEQ multiplex PCR; TCRdb keeps in-frame clones, though not all of them. The sample records about 120,000 clones, 60% to 85% being singletons. Only one count was recorded for this clone. The antigen remains unidentified. Other DNA sequences within the sample encode an identical CDR3. CDR3 length: 13 amino acids. The germline gives CDR1 SGHDT, CDR2 YYEEEE. V gave up 4 bases and J gave up 1 base, with 9 bases separating them. The sequence was collected from a man aged 25-45 years in good health and CMV-seronegative. The specimen sequenced was PBMCs. The chain has TRBV5-6 and TRBJ2-7, with a possible D match to TRBD1 (6 bases). The CDR3 reads CASSLGQSYEQYF. The CDR3 nucleotides read TGTGCCAGCAGCCTAGGACAGTCCTACGAGCAGTACTTC.